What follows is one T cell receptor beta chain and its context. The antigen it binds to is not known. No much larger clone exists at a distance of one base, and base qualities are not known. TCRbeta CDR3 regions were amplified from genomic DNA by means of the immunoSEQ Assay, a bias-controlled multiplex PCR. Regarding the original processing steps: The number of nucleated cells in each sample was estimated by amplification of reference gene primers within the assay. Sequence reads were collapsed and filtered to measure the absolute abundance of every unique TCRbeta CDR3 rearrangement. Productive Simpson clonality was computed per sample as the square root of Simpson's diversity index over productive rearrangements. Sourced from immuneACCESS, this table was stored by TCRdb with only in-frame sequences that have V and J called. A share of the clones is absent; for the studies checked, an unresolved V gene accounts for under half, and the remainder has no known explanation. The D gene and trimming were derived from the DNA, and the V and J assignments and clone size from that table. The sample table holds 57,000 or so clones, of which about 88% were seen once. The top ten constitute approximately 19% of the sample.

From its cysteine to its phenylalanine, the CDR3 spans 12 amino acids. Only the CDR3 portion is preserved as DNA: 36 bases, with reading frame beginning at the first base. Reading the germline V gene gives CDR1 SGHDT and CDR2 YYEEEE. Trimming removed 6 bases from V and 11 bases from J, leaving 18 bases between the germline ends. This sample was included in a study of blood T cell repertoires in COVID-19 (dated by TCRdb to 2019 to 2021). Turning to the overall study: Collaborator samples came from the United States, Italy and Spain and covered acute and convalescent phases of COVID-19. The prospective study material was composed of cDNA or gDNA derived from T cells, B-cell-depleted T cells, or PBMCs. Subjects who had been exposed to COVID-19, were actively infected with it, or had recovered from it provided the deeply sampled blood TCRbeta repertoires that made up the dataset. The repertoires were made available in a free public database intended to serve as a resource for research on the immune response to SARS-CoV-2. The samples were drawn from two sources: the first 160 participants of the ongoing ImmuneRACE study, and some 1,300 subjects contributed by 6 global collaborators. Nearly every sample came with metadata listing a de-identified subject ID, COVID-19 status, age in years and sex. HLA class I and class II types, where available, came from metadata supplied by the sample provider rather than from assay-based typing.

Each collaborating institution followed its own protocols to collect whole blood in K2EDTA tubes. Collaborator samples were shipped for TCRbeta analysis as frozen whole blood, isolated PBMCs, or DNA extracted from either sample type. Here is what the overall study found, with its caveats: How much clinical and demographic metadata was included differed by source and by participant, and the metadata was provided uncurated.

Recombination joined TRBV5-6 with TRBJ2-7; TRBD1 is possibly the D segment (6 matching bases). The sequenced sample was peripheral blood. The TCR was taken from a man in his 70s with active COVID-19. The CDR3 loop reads CASTAAKQGEYF. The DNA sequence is TGTGCCAGCACCGCGGCGAAACAGGGCGAGTACTTC. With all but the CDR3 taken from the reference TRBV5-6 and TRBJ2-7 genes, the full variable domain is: DAGVTQSPTHLIKTRGQQVTLRCSPKSGHDTVSWYQQALGQGPQFIFQYYEEEERQRGNFPDRFSGHQFPNYSSELNVNALLLGDSALYLCASTAAKQGEYFGPGTRLTVT.